This TCR beta chain derives from a study of CD4 T cells in relation to SARS-CoV-2 and coronaviruses. Clones were read by immunoSEQ multiplex PCR, and TCRdb kept only the in-frame ones, dropping some. The repertoire consists of some 21,000 clones, with more than 65% occurring once and the leading ten covering 20% to 25%. On this clone: Its antigen remains unknown.

The length of the CDR3 is 15 residues. J lost 5 bases, V lost 4 bases, and 6 bases had no gene match. Germline lookup yields CDR1 KGHSH and CDR2 LQKENI. CD4+ T cells from unexposed donors were obtained before the COVID-19 pandemic (2011-2018). After more than eight days of culture, CD4+ T cells were isolated. This chain uses TRBV18 with TRBJ2-7; 12 nucleotides agree with TRBD1. The sequenced sample consisted of CD4+ T cells from PBMCs, cultured in vitro. The receptor was derived from a human donor in good health. CDR3 nucleotides: TGTGCCAGCTCACGCGCCGGGACAGGGGGCCACGAGCAGTACTTC. It codes for CASSRAGTGGHEQYF.